This record concerns one T cell receptor (beta chain) sequence. This entry is derived from a study of blood T cell repertoires in COVID-19. Germline-derived CDR1 and CDR2 are GTSNPN and SVGIG (reference sequence). The CDR3 has 11 residues. Trimming at V came to 8 bases and at J to 8 bases, leaving 9 bases not matched to a gene. TCRdb keeps only in-frame clones here, not all; method: immunoSEQ multiplex PCR. Of 50,000 to 65,000 clones in the sample, roughly 81% were seen once. Sequences were obtained from peripheral blood. The V call is TRBV30, the J call TRBJ2-7; 7 bases fit TRBD1. The TCR was taken from a woman aged 60-75 years with acute or convalescent COVID-19. CDR3 loop: CAGWDRLQQYF. CDR3 DNA sequence: TGTGCCGGCTGGGACAGATTGCAGCAGTACTTC. Combining the CDR3 with reference TRBV30 and TRBJ2-7 gives the whole variable domain SQTIHQWPATLVQPVGSPLSLECTVEGTSNPNLYWYRQAAGRGLQLLFYSVGIGQISSEVPQNLSASRPQDRQFILSSKKLLLSDSGFYLCAGWDRLQQYFGPGTRLTVT.